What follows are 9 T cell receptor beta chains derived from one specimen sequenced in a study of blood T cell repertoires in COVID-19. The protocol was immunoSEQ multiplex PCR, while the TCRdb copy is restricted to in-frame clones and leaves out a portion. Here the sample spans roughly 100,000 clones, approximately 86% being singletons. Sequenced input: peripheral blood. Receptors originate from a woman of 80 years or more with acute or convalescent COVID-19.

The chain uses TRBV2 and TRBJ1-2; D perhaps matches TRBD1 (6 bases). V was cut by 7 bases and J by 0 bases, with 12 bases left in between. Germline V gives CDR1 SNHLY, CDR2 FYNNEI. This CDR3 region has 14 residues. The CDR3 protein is CASKGSGANYGYTF. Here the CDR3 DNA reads TGTGCCAGCAAGGGGTCAGGGGCTAACTATGGCTACACCTTC.

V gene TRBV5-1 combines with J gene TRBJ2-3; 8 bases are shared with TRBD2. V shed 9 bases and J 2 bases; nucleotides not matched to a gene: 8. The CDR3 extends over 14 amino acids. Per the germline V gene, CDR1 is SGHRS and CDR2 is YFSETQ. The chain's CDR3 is CATAVGGATDTQYF. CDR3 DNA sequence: TGCGCCACCGCCGTCGGGGGGGCCACAGATACGCAGTATTTT.

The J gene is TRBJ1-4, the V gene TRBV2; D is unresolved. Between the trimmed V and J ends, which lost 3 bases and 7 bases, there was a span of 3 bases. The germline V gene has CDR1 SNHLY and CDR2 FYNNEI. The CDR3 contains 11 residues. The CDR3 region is CASSDSEKLFF. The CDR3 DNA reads TGTGCCAGCAGTGATAGTGAAAAACTGTTTTTT.

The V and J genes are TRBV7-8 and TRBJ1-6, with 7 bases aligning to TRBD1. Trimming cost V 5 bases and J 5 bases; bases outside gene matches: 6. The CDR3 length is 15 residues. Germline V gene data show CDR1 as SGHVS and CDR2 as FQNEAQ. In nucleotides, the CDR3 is TGTGCCAGCAGCCTAGGGACAGTTGATAATTCACCCCTCCACTTT. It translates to CASSLGTVDNSPLHF. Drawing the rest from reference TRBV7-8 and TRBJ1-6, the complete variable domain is GAGVSQSPRYKVAKRGQDVALRCDPISGHVSLFWYQQALGQGPEFLTYFQNEAQLDKSGLPSDRFFAERPEGSVSTLKIQRTQQEDSAVYLCASSLGTVDNSPLHFGNGTRLTVT.

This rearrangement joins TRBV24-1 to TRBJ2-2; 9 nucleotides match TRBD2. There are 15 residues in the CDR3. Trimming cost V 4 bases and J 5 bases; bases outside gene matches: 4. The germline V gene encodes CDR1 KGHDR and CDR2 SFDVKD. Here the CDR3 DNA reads TGTGCCACCAGTGAAGCGGGGGGCCGAACCGGGGAGCTGTTTTTT. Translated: CATSEAGGRTGELFF.

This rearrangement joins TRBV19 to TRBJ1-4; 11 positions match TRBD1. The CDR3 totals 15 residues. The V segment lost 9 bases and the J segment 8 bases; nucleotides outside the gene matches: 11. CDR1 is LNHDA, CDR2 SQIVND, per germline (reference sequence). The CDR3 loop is CASQDRGPRGEKLFF. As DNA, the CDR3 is TGTGCCAGCCAGGACAGGGGGCCGCGGGGAGAAAAACTGTTTTTT.

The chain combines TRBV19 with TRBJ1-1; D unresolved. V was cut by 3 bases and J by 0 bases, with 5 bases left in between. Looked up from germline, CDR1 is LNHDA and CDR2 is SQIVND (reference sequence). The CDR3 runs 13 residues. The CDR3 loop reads CASSIGVNTEAFF. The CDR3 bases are TGTGCCAGTAGTATCGGAGTGAACACTGAAGCTTTCTTT. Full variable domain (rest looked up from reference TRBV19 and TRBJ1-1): DGGITQSPKYLFRKEGQNVTLSCEQNLNHDAMYWYRQDPGQGLRLIYYSQIVNDFQKGDIAEGYSVSREKKESFPLTVTSAQKNPTAFYLCASSIGVNTEAFFGQGTRLTVV.

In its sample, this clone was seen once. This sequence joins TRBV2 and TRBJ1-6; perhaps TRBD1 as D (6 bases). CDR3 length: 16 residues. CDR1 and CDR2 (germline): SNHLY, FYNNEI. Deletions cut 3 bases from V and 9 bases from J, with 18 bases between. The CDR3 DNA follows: TGTGCCAGCAGTGAGAACAGGGTTTGGGGCCTTTCACCCCTCCACTTT. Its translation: CASSENRVWGLSPLHF.

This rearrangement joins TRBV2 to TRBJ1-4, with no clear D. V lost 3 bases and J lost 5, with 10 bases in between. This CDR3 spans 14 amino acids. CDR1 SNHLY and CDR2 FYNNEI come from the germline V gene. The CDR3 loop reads CASSERSLNEKLFF. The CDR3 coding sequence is TGTGCCAGCAGTGAGAGAAGTCTCAATGAAAAACTGTTTTTT.